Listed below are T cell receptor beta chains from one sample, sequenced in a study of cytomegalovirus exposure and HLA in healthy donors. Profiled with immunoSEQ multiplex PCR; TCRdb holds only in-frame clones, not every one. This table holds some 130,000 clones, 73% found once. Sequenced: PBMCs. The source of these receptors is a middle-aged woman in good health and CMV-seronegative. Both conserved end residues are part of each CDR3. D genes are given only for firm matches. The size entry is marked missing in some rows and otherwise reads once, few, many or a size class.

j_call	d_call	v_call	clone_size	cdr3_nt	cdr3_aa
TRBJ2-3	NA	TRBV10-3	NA	TGTGCCATCAGCTTAGGGGGGGGCATAGATACGCAGTATTTT	CAISLGGGIDTQYF
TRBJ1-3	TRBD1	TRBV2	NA	TGTGCCAGCACGGGGACAGTTAGCTTTTCTGGAAACACCATATATTTT	CASTGTVSFSGNTIYF
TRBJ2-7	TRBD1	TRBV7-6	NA	TGTGCCAGCAGCTTAGGGACAGGCTCCTACGAGCAGTACTTC	CASSLGTGSYEQYF
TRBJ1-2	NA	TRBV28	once	TGTGCCAGTTCGCGGGCCAACTATGGCTACACCTTC	CASSRANYGYTF
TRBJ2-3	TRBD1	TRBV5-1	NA	TGCGCCAGCAGCTTAGGGGACAGGGAACCCCAGGCGCAGTATTTT	CASSLGDREPQAQYF
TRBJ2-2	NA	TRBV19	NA	TGTGCCAGTAGTGTGGACACAGGGAGACCCACCGGGGAGCTGTTTTTT	CASSVDTGRPTGELFF
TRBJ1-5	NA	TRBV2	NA	TGTGCCAGCAGTGGCCCTACCTATAGCAATCAGCCCCAGCATTTT	CASSGPTYSNQPQHF
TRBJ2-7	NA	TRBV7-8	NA	TGTGCCAGCAGACCGACCCTTGGCCTAGCAACCTCCTACGAGCAGTACTTC	CASRPTLGLATSYEQYF
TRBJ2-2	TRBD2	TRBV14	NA	TGTGCCAGCAGCCCCTGGGAGGGAAGGACCGGGGAGCTGTTTTTT	CASSPWEGRTGELFF
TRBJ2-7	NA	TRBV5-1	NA	TGCGCCAGCAGTCAAGAGCCCCCTCTTTATTCCTACGAGCAGTACTTC	CASSQEPPLYSYEQYF
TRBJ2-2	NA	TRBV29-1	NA	TGCAGCGTTGAAGAACCCCCCGGGAGTACCGGGGAGCTGTTTTTT	CSVEEPPGSTGELFF
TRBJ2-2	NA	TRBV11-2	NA	TGTGCCAGCAGCTTGTCCCGGGACACCGGGGAGCTGTTTTTT	CASSLSRDTGELFF
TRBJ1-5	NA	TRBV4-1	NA	TGCGCCAGCAGCCAAGCACAGGTCTTCAATCAGCCCCAGCATTTT	CASSQAQVFNQPQHF
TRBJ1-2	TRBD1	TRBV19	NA	TGTGCCAGTAGTATACTTGGACAGGGGGGTGGCTACACCTTC	CASSILGQGGGYTF
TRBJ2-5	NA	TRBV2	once	TGTGCCAGCAGGCGAACCGGGACTCAAAAAGAGACCCAGTACTTC	CASRRTGTQKETQYF
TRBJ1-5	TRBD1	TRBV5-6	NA	TGTGCCAGCAGCTTGGGAGGACAGGGGAGCAATCAGCCCCAGCATTTT	CASSLGGQGSNQPQHF
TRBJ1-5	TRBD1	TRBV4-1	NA	TGCGCCAGCAGCCAGTACTTCCCCGGGACAGGGAATCAGCCCCAGCATTTT	CASSQYFPGTGNQPQHF
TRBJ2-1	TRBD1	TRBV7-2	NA	TGTGCCAGCAGCCCCGGACAGGCTTACAATGAGCAGTTCTTC	CASSPGQAYNEQFF
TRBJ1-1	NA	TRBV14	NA	TGTGCCAGCAGTCTTGCGGATAAGACTGAAGCTTTCTTT	CASSLADKTEAFF
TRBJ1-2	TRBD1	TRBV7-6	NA	TGTGCCAGCAGCTTAGGTTACAGGGGCGACTATGGCTACACCTTC	CASSLGYRGDYGYTF
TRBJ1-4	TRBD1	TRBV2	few	TGTGCCAGCAACCTACAGGGGGGGAATGAAAAACTGTTTTTT	CASNLQGGNEKLFF
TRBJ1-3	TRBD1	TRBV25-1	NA	TGTGCCAGCAGTGGCCGGGACAGGGAGGGTTCTGGAAACACCATATATTTT	CASSGRDREGSGNTIYF
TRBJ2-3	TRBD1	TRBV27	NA	TGTGCCAGCAGTTTCCTCGGGACAGCTAGCACAGATACGCAGTATTTT	CASSFLGTASTDTQYF
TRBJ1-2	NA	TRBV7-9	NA	TGTGCCAGCAGCTTAGAACATCCTGGCTACACCTTC	CASSLEHPGYTF
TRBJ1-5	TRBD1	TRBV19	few	TGTGCCAGTAGTATTACAGGGGGCGAGGGCAATCAGCCCCAGCATTTT	CASSITGGEGNQPQHF
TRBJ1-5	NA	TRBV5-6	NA	TGTGCCAGCAGCTTTACCCAGGACAATCAGCCCCAGCATTTT	CASSFTQDNQPQHF
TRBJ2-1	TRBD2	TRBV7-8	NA	TGTGCCAGCAGCCCCGGGACTAGCGGATCTGAGCAGTTCTTC	CASSPGTSGSEQFF
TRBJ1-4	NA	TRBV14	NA	TGTGCCAGCAGCCAAGGGACACTTACTAATGAAAAACTGTTTTTT	CASSQGTLTNEKLFF
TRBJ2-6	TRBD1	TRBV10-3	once	TGTGCCACCGCACCCGCCGGGACAGGGCTTACTGGGGCCAACGTCCTGACTTTC	CATAPAGTGLTGANVLTF
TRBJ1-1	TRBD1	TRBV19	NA	TGTGCCAGTAGTTTTTTACTGGGACAGGGTACTGAAGCTTTCTTT	CASSFLLGQGTEAFF
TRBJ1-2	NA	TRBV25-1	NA	TGTGCCAGCAGTGAAGTAGGTGGAGGAGGCGGCTACACCTTC	CASSEVGGGGGYTF
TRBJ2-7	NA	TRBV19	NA	TGTGCCACGTCGCTTGAGGGATTCTCCTACGAGCAGTACTTC	CATSLEGFSYEQYF
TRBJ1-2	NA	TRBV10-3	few	TGTGCCATCTCCGGGACACAGCATGGCTACACCTTC	CAISGTQHGYTF
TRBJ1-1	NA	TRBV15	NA	TGTGCCACCAGCAGAGATTCTTCAGGGGTCGGAGCTTTCTTT	CATSRDSSGVGAFF
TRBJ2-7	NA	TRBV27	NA	TGTGCCAGCAGTTTATCGGGGGACACACAATACGAGCAGTACTTC	CASSLSGDTQYEQYF
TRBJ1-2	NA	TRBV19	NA	TGTGCCAGTAGTACGACAGCTAACTATGGCTACACCTTC	CASSTTANYGYTF
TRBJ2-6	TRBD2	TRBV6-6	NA	TGTGCCAGCAGACCAAGCGGGGGGGTTGGGGCCAACGTCCTGACTTTC	CASRPSGGVGANVLTF
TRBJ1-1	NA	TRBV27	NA	TGTGCCAGCAGGGAGGTGGCAGGTGGGGTTAAAGGTGAAGCTTTCTTT	CASREVAGGVKGEAFF
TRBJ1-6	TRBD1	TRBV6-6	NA	TGTGCCAGCAGGGCAGGACAGGGAACTAATTCACCCCTCCACTTT	CASRAGQGTNSPLHF
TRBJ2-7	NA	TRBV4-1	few	TGCGCCAGCAGCCAAGATGCGGGACAGCCCTACGAGCAGTACTTC	CASSQDAGQPYEQYF
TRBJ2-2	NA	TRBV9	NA	TGTGCCAGCAGCGTAGCTAGGACAGAGAACACCGGGGAGCTGTTTTTT	CASSVARTENTGELFF
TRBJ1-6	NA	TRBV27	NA	TGTGCCAGCAGTTGGGGCTGGGACACCAAAAATTCACCCCTCCACTTT	CASSWGWDTKNSPLHF
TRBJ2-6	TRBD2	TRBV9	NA	TGTGCCAGCAGCGCGGGGGGGACGGCCGGGGCCAACGTCCTGACTTTC	CASSAGGTAGANVLTF
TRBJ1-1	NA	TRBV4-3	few	TGCGCCAGCCAACAAGATTACTCGGTACCCGGGGAAGCTTTCTTT	CASQQDYSVPGEAFF
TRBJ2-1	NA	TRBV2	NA	TGTGCCAGCAAGGAGGGGATACCCTCCTACAATGAGCAGTTCTTC	CASKEGIPSYNEQFF
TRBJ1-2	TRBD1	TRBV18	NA	TGTGCCAGCTCAACAGACAGGGCTTCATTCTATGGCTACACCTTC	CASSTDRASFYGYTF
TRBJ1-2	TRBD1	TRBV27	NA	TGTGCCAGCAGTTCGGGACAGGCTAGAATTAACTATGGCTACACCTTC	CASSSGQARINYGYTF
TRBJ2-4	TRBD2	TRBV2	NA	TGTGCCACCATGGACGGGAGCGGGGGGATCAAAAACATTCAGTACTTC	CATMDGSGGIKNIQYF
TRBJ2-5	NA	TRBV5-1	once	TGCGCCAGCAGCTTGGCCGGGACACGGGTTCAAGAGACCCAGTACTTC	CASSLAGTRVQETQYF
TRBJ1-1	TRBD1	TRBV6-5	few	TGTGCCAGCAGTTTAAGACAGGGGCCGAACACTGAAGCTTTCTTT	CASSLRQGPNTEAFF
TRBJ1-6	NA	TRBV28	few	TGTGCCAGCAGTTTGCGGGAGGGCCAAAGTTCACCCCTCCACTTT	CASSLREGQSSPLHF
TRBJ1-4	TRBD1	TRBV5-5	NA	TGTGCCAGCAGCTTATCGCTCGGACAGGGACACGAAAAACTGTTTTTT	CASSLSLGQGHEKLFF
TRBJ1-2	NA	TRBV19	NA	TGTGCCAGTGCCGGAGATGAGGGAACTAACTATGGCTACACCTTC	CASAGDEGTNYGYTF